The 24 T cell receptor beta chains in this list originate from one sample, sequenced in a study of Ad26.COV2.S vaccination and SARS-CoV-2 variants. This sample's treatment: about 20 received Ad26.COV2.S at low or high dose, single or two shots; roughly five received placebo; per-sample allocation not given. Day 63 after the first vaccine or placebo injection was the time point for sampling. Assay used: immunoSEQ multiplex PCR; TCRdb lists only in-frame clones, some missing. Altogether around 450,000 clones are present, approximately 87% being singletons, with the ten largest covering roughly 4%. The material sequenced was peripheral blood, taken in a trial of Ad26.COV2.S vaccine versus placebo. All receptors come from a person aged 18-65 years who received the Ad26.COV2.S COVID-19 vaccine or a placebo.

The chain couples TRBV5-1 to TRBJ2-7; perhaps D is TRBD1 or TRBD2 (5 bases each). CDR1 and CDR2 from the germline V gene are SGHRS and YFSETQ. The V and J ends lost 4 bases and 2 bases respectively, with 19 bases between them. CDR3 length: 16 amino acids. The CDR3 sequence is CASSPMVGGITYEQYF. The CDR3 coding sequence is TGCGCCAGCAGCCCCATGGTTGGGGGAATTACCTACGAGCAGTACTTC. The full variable domain, its missing parts supplied by reference TRBV5-1 and TRBJ2-7, is KAGVTQTPRYLIKTRGQQVTLSCSPISGHRSVSWYQQTPGQGLQFLFEYFSETQRNKGNFPGRFSGRQFSNSRSEMNVSTLELGDSALYLCASSPMVGGITYEQYFGPGTRLTVT.

This sequence joins TRBV27 and TRBJ2-1; no firm D call. Germline V gives CDR1 MNHEY, CDR2 SMNVEV (reference sequence). The ends were cut back, 4 bases at V and 7 bases at J, with 5 bases in the middle. This CDR3 region has 11 residues. The DNA of the CDR3 is TGTGCCAGCAGTTCAGGTAATGAGCAGTTCTTC. Its translation is CASSSGNEQFF.

The genes are TRBV7-3 and TRBJ1-1; D is undetermined. The CDR3 totals 15 residues. V lost 1 base and J 1 base, leaving 10 bases between the germline ends. Per germline, CDR1 SGHTA and CDR2 FQGTGA. The DNA for the CDR3 is TGTGCCAGCAGCTTAATACGACAACGGAACACTGAAGCTTTCTTT. Residues: CASSLIRQRNTEAFF.

This clone has a count of ten or more. This sequence joins TRBV2 and TRBJ1-5; no clear D gene. The CDR3 loop spans 18 amino acids. Germline V gene sequence: CDR1 SNHLY, CDR2 FYNNEI. With 3 bases removed from V and 1 base from J, the gap between germline ends came to 19 bases. Written as DNA, the CDR3 is TGTGCCAGCAGTGATGTAGCCACTATGTTTTTGAGCAATCAGCCCCAGCATTTT. Its protein is CASSDVATMFLSNQPQHF.

V usage is TRBV7-8 and J usage is TRBJ2-5; D assignment may be TRBD1 or TRBD2 (6 bases each). The germline CDR1 and CDR2 sequences are SGHVS and FQNEAQ. The CDR3 covers 13 residues. V was trimmed by 5 bases and J by 7 bases, leaving 14 bases between them. CDR3 nucleotides: TGTGCCAGCAGCCAAAGGGGGGACGCGACCCAGTACTTC. It translates to CASSQRGDATQYF. Supplemented by reference TRBV7-8 and TRBJ2-5, the full variable domain reads GAGVSQSPRYKVAKRGQDVALRCDPISGHVSLFWYQQALGQGPEFLTYFQNEAQLDKSGLPSDRFFAERPEGSVSTLKIQRTQQEDSAVYLCASSQRGDATQYFGPGTRLLVL.

The rearrangement uses TRBV6-5 and TRBJ2-3; 9 positions agree with TRBD2. The CDR3 has 14 amino acids. V lost 7 bases to trimming and J lost 2 bases; unmatched junction nucleotides: 4. CDR1 and CDR2 from the germline V gene are MNHEY and SVGAGI. Here the CDR3 DNA reads TGTGCCAGCACGCGGGGGGGAGTCACAGATACGCAGTATTTT. Translated, it gives CASTRGGVTDTQYF.

This clone was recorded once. This chain connects TRBV24-1 to TRBJ1-2, with 8 bases fitting TRBD1. Trimming removed 6 bases from V and 6 bases from J; junction bases left unmatched: 8. The CDR3 has 14 amino acids. The germline V gene has CDR1 KGHDR and CDR2 SFDVKD. CDR3 amino acids: CATSPRTGIHGYTF. The CDR3 nucleotides read TGTGCCACCAGTCCAAGGACAGGGATCCATGGCTACACCTTC.

This rearrangement joins TRBV18 to TRBJ1-1; the D gene is possibly TRBD1 (5 bases). The CDR3 covers 14 residues. Germline CDR1 reads KGHSH; CDR2 reads LQKENI. V lost 3 bases, J lost 6 bases, and 14 bases lay in between. For the CDR3, the DNA is TGTGCCAGCTCACCGCCCGGGGGTTTCGCTGAAGCTTTCTTT. Translated: CASSPPGGFAEAFF.

J is TRBJ2-7 and V is TRBV4-1; D may be TRBD1 (6 bases). Germline values: CDR1 MGHRA, CDR2 YSYEKL. Trimming took 1 base from V and 5 from J, leaving 6 bases between them. CDR3 length: 12 amino acids. CDR3 amino acids: CASSQGGHEQYF. CDR3 sequence (DNA): TGCGCCAGCAGCCAAGGGGGGCACGAGCAGTACTTC.

In its sample, this clone was seen a few times. The chain has TRBV6-5 and TRBJ1-2, with a possible D match to TRBD1 (5 bases). From germline, CDR1 is MNHEY and CDR2 SVGAGI. CDR3 length equals 13 residues. Trimming took off 6 bases at V and 4 bases at J, with 12 bases between the two ends. In nucleotides, the CDR3 is TGTGCCAGCAGCAGACAAGGGGCCTATGGCTACACCTTC. Its protein product is CASSRQGAYGYTF.

This clone was observed once. The genes are TRBV4-3 and TRBJ2-1; 9 positions match TRBD2. J gave up 0 bases and V 0 bases, and 3 bases lay outside the gene matches. Germline CDR1 is LGHNA and CDR2 is YSLEER. This CDR3 is 17 amino acids long. This CDR3 reads CASSQDRAGGSYNEQFF. For the CDR3, the DNA is TGCGCCAGCAGCCAAGACCGAGCGGGGGGCTCCTACAATGAGCAGTTCTTC.

The V call is TRBV9, the J call TRBJ2-2; 9 bases map to TRBD1. V gave up 0 bases and J gave up 3 bases; unmatched junction bases: 6. The CDR3 length is 17 residues. Looked up from germline, CDR1 is SGDLS and CDR2 is YYNGEE. CDR3 region: CASSVEGTGFHTGELFF. CDR3 nucleotides: TGTGCCAGCAGCGTAGAGGGGACAGGGTTTCACACCGGGGAGCTGTTTTTT.

The chain links TRBV20-1 to TRBJ1-2; D perhaps matches TRBD1 (5 bases). From germline, CDR1 is DFQATT and CDR2 SNEGSKA (reference sequence). V lost 3 bases and J lost 2, with 13 bases in between. This CDR3 has 14 amino acids. The CDR3 here is CSASPGGGNYGYTF. For the CDR3, the DNA is TGCAGTGCTAGTCCTGGCGGGGGAAACTATGGCTACACCTTC.

This clone came up once. The chain employs TRBV25-1 and TRBJ1-1; D is possibly TRBD1 (6 bases). There are 13 residues in the CDR3. The germline V gene encodes CDR1 MGHDK and CDR2 SYGVNS. V lost 11 bases and J lost 0, with 13 bases in between. Here the CDR3 reads CAPGGGLNTEAFF. CDR3 bases: TGTGCCCCCGGGGGCGGGCTGAACACTGAAGCTTTCTTT.

This clone was found once. V gene TRBV4-3 combines with J gene TRBJ1-2; 8 bases match TRBD1. J gave up 3 bases and V 0 bases, and 12 bases lay outside the gene matches. The CDR3 totals 18 residues. The V gene's germline CDR1 is LGHNA and CDR2 YSLEER. For the CDR3, the DNA is TGCGCCAGCAGCCAAGATCTCGACAGGGGAATGCGATACTATGGCTACACCTTC. Its translation: CASSQDLDRGMRYYGYTF.

V gene TRBV28 combines with J gene TRBJ2-6; D gene uncertain. Germline values: CDR1 MDHEN, CDR2 SYDVKM. V lost 6 bases, J lost 0 bases, and 12 bases lay in between. The CDR3 sequence is 16 residues long. Here the CDR3 DNA reads TGTGCCAGCAGGTACCCTTTGGGCTCTGGGGCCAACGTCCTGACTTTC. This codes for CASRYPLGSGANVLTF.

The CDR3 nucleotides read TGCGCCAGCAGCTCCCGGGGGGACACTGAAGCTTTCTTT. The encoded protein is CASSSRGDTEAFF. This sequence joins TRBV5-1 and TRBJ1-1; the D gene is possibly TRBD1 (5 bases). Per germline, CDR1 SGHRS and CDR2 YFSETQ. V was shortened by 3 bases and J by 3 bases, with 9 bases between the two germline ends. The length of the CDR3 is 13 residues.

V usage is TRBV6-5 and J usage is TRBJ1-5; 7 bases map to TRBD1. The germline CDR1 and CDR2 sequences are MNHEY and SVGAGI. This CDR3 has 14 amino acids. With V trimmed by 4 bases and J by 3 bases, 3 bases remained unmatched. The CDR3 sequence is CASSFTGANQPQHF. The CDR3, as DNA: TGTGCCAGCAGTTTTACAGGGGCCAATCAGCCCCAGCATTTT.

The genes are TRBV7-9 and TRBJ1-6; 10 nucleotides line up with TRBD1. V shed 6 bases and J 10 bases; nucleotides not matched to a gene: 6. There are 14 residues in the CDR3. Germline CDR1 is SEHNR and CDR2 is FQNEAQ (reference sequence). CDR3 residues: CASRRGTGESPLHF. The CDR3 DNA is TGTGCCAGCAGGCGGGGGACAGGGGAATCACCCCTCCACTTT.

The rearrangement joins TRBV2 to TRBJ2-7; D call uncertain. The V gene lost 1 base and the J gene lost 0 bases, with 10 bases spanning the gap. The germline CDR1 and CDR2 sequences are SNHLY and FYNNEI. The CDR3 covers 15 residues. The CDR3 DNA sequence: TGTGCCAGCAGTGAAGAAGGGCAAAGCTCCTACGAGCAGTACTTC. The encoded protein is CASSEEGQSSYEQYF.

CDR3 loop: CASSSGTSGGSSYNEQFF. The CDR3 coding sequence is TGTGCCAGCAGCTCAGGGACTAGCGGGGGGTCATCCTACAATGAGCAGTTCTTC. The chain combines TRBV7-3 with TRBJ2-1, with TRBD2 matching 15 bases. V lost 4 bases, J lost 1 base, and 5 bases stayed unmatched. Per the germline V gene, CDR1 is SGHTA and CDR2 is FQGTGA. The CDR3 has 18 amino acids.

The chain couples TRBV24-1 to TRBJ1-2; possibly TRBD1 for D (5 bases). The CDR3 is 15 amino acids. V lost 7 bases, J lost 7 bases, and 21 bases lay in between. CDR1 and CDR2 (germline): KGHDR, SFDVKD. The CDR3: CATRGDGRWGFGYTF. The CDR3 DNA reads TGTGCCACCAGGGGGGATGGCCGATGGGGTTTTGGCTACACCTTC.

V gene TRBV2 combines with J gene TRBJ1-1, with 9 bases matching TRBD1. The germline CDR1 and CDR2 sequences are SNHLY and FYNNEI. Trimming at V came to 6 bases and at J to 3 bases, leaving 5 bases not matched to a gene. This CDR3 comprises 14 residues. CDR3 loop: CASRVRTGDTEAFF. The DNA for the CDR3 is TGTGCCAGCAGGGTTAGGACAGGGGACACTGAAGCTTTCTTT.

CDR3: CASSYGGFHYGYTF. Here the CDR3 DNA reads TGTGCCAGCAGTTATGGGGGTTTCCACTATGGCTACACCTTC. The chain links TRBV6-5 to TRBJ1-2; possible D gene TRBD1, 5 bases. Between the trimmed V and J ends, which lost 3 bases and 3 bases, there was a span of 11 bases. This CDR3 region has 14 residues. Germline assignment: CDR1 MNHEY and CDR2 SVGAGI.